This T cell receptor (beta chain) was captured by sequencing in a study of cytomegalovirus exposure and HLA in healthy donors. Background on the study: Within an early data release were 65 million to 90 million unique TCRs drawn from HLA-typed donors. Study-level results: A list of roughly 180 TCR beta chains associated with cytomegalovirus was given.

The CDR3 runs to 14 residues. The germline V gene has CDR1 SNHLY and CDR2 FYNNEI. V trimming: 6 bases; J trimming: 5 bases; junction bases outside the gene matches: 9. The study ran its PCR with 60 Vbeta and 13 Jbeta primers. In the authors' workflow: The authors later counted about 80 million unique TCR beta chains, 9.5 million to 13 million of them shared. TCRdb's copy holds only in-frame clones and misses some; the assay was immunoSEQ multiplex PCR. The D gene and trimming were derived from the DNA, and the V and J assignments and clone size from that table. The sample has 210,000 or so clones, about three quarters seen once. Worth noting for this clone: Its antigen remains unknown.

The receptor comes from a woman under 40 in good health and CMV-seropositive. V and J are TRBV2 and TRBJ1-2, with 7 bases fitting TRBD1. The sequencing input was PBMCs. The CDR3 reads CASSVTGEGYGYTF. In nucleotides, the CDR3 is TGTGCCAGCAGCGTTACAGGGGAAGGATATGGCTACACCTTC.